Listed below are T cell receptor beta chains from one sample, sequenced in a study of blood T cell repertoires in COVID-19. Only in-frame clones appear in the TCRdb table, and some are missing; sequencing was by immunoSEQ multiplex PCR. The profile shows more than 200,000 clones, 70% to 90% of them singletons. The specimen was peripheral blood. These receptors were taken from a woman in her 30s with COVID-19, enrolled during active disease. The CDR3 runs from the conserved cysteine through the conserved F or W. D genes are given only for firm matches. Some rows mark clone size as missing; the rest say once, few, many or name a class of expanded clone.

J: TRBJ2-7
length: 16
V: TRBV5-4
size: once
D: -
CDR3: CASSPVTVGNSYEQYF
DNA: TGTGCCAGCAGCCCGGTAACAGTGGGTAACTCCTACGAGCAGTACTTC

J: TRBJ2-3
length: 14
V: TRBV28
size: -
D: -
CDR3: CASRAGYRTDTQYF
DNA: TGTGCCAGCAGGGCGGGGTATCGCACAGATACGCAGTATTTT

J: TRBJ2-3
length: 16
V: TRBV7-2
size: -
D: TRBD2
CDR3: CASSQTSGGGPDTQYF
DNA: TGTGCCAGCAGCCAGACTAGCGGGGGGGGGCCAGATACGCAGTATTTT

J: TRBJ1-1
length: 13
V: TRBV9
size: -
D: -
CDR3: CASSPGGNTEAFF
DNA: TGTGCCAGCAGCCCCGGGGGGAACACTGAAGCTTTCTTT

J: TRBJ2-1
length: 16
V: TRBV5-4
size: -
D: TRBD1
CDR3: CASSPKGGATYNEQFF
DNA: TGTGCCAGCAGCCCCAAAGGGGGCGCAACCTACAATGAGCAGTTCTTC

J: TRBJ2-2
length: 18
V: TRBV11-2
size: -
D: TRBD1
CDR3: CASSPRRLQGENTGELFF
DNA: TGTGCCAGCAGCCCACGTAGACTACAGGGGGAGAACACCGGGGAGCTGTTTTTT

J: TRBJ1-6
length: 13
V: TRBV2
size: -
D: -
CDR3: CASSSSYNSPLHF
DNA: TGTGCCAGCAGCAGCTCCTATAATTCACCCCTCCACTTT

J: TRBJ1-1
length: 14
V: TRBV19
size: -
D: -
CDR3: CASSTGSTVSEAFF
DNA: TGTGCCAGTAGTACAGGGTCGACTGTTAGTGAAGCTTTCTTT

J: TRBJ1-5
length: 13
V: TRBV5-5
size: once
D: -
CDR3: CASSFGVDQPQHF
DNA: TGTGCCAGCAGCTTCGGGGTCGATCAGCCCCAGCATTTT

J: TRBJ1-1
length: 15
V: TRBV6-6
size: -
D: TRBD1
CDR3: CASSSLSTGGMRAFF
DNA: TGTGCCAGCAGTTCTCTCTCGACAGGGGGGATGCGAGCTTTCTTT

J: TRBJ1-1
length: 13
V: TRBV5-8
size: once
D: -
CDR3: CASSLERSAEAFF
DNA: TGTGCCAGCAGCTTGGAGAGGAGCGCGGAAGCTTTCTTT

J: TRBJ2-2
length: 13
V: TRBV6-5
size: -
D: -
CDR3: CASSYSYSGELFF
DNA: TGTGCCAGCAGTTACTCATACTCCGGGGAGCTGTTTTTT

J: TRBJ1-5
length: 15
V: TRBV3-1/TRBV3-2
size: -
D: -
CDR3: CASSQGPGGNQPQHF
DNA: TGTGCCAGCAGCCAAGGTCCGGGGGGCAATCAGCCCCAGCATTTT

J: TRBJ2-7
length: 12
V: TRBV7-9
size: few
D: -
CDR3: CANEQYSYEQYF
DNA: TGTGCCAACGAACAGTACTCCTACGAGCAGTACTTC

J: TRBJ2-3
length: 16
V: TRBV7-2
size: -
D: -
CDR3: CASSLHPRRPPDTQYF
DNA: TGTGCCAGCAGCCTACATCCCCGGCGGCCCCCAGATACGCAGTATTTT

J: TRBJ2-1
length: 16
V: TRBV5-6
size: -
D: TRBD2
CDR3: CASSVRLAGSKWEQFF
DNA: TGTGCCAGCAGCGTTCGCCTAGCGGGAAGTAAGTGGGAGCAGTTCTTC

J: TRBJ1-1
length: 14
V: TRBV24-1
size: -
D: TRBD1
CDR3: CATSDDREGTEAFF
DNA: TGTGCCACCAGTGATGACAGGGAAGGAACTGAAGCTTTCTTT

J: TRBJ1-2
length: 14
V: TRBV6-5
size: -
D: -
CDR3: CASSYSVTGDGYTF
DNA: TGTGCCAGCAGTTACTCTGTCACGGGGGATGGCTACACCTTC

J: TRBJ1-2
length: 15
V: TRBV7-2
size: -
D: -
CDR3: CASSAPGGAGYGYTF
DNA: TGTGCCAGCAGCGCCCCCGGGGGTGCGGGCTATGGCTACACCTTC

J: TRBJ1-2
length: 14
V: TRBV28
size: -
D: TRBD1
CDR3: CASSPGQHNYGYTF
DNA: TGTGCCAGCAGTCCGGGACAGCATAACTATGGCTACACCTTC

J: TRBJ1-3
length: 16
V: TRBV4-1
size: -
D: -
CDR3: CASSQGLPGTGNTIYF
DNA: TGCGCCAGCAGCCAAGGGTTGCCGGGGACTGGAAACACCATATATTTT

J: TRBJ2-7
length: 15
V: TRBV27
size: -
D: TRBD1
CDR3: CASRVTGSNLYEQYF
DNA: TGTGCCAGCAGGGTGACAGGGTCTAACTTGTACGAGCAGTACTTC

J: TRBJ1-2
length: 15
V: TRBV9
size: once
D: TRBD1
CDR3: CASSAQFRTGDGYTF
DNA: TGTGCCAGCAGCGCGCAATTCAGGACAGGGGATGGCTACACCTTC

J: TRBJ1-1
length: 17
V: TRBV27
size: once
D: -
CDR3: CASSLTVRRGMNTEAFF
DNA: TGTGCCAGCAGTTTAACGGTCCGGAGAGGCATGAACACTGAAGCTTTCTTT

J: TRBJ1-2
length: 15
V: TRBV3-1/TRBV3-2
size: -
D: -
CDR3: CASSQEGGENYGYTF
DNA: TGTGCCAGCAGCCAAGAAGGGGGTGAGAACTATGGCTACACCTTC

J: TRBJ2-3
length: 16
V: TRBV27
size: -
D: TRBD2
CDR3: CASSSRTSGLTDTQYF
DNA: TGTGCCAGCAGTTCCCGGACTAGCGGTCTCACAGATACGCAGTATTTT

J: TRBJ2-3
length: 15
V: TRBV19
size: -
D: -
CDR3: CASSKSSTSTDTQYF
DNA: TGTGCCAGTAGTAAATCAAGTACTAGCACAGATACGCAGTATTTT

J: TRBJ2-5
length: 15
V: TRBV6-6
size: -
D: TRBD2
CDR3: CASLIAGETQETQYF
DNA: TGTGCCAGTTTAATAGCGGGGGAGACCCAAGAGACCCAGTACTTC

J: TRBJ2-1
length: 14
V: TRBV9
size: -
D: -
CDR3: CASRGQEDYNEQFF
DNA: TGTGCCAGCAGGGGCCAGGAAGACTACAATGAGCAGTTCTTC

J: TRBJ2-1
length: 15
V: TRBV11-3
size: -
D: -
CDR3: CASSFEGGIYNEQFF
DNA: TGTGCCAGCAGCTTTGAGGGGGGGATCTACAATGAGCAGTTCTTC

J: TRBJ1-2
length: 17
V: TRBV5-1
size: -
D: TRBD1
CDR3: CASSVGLYRGLRYGYTF
DNA: TGCGCCAGCAGCGTAGGATTATACAGGGGGTTGAGGTATGGCTACACCTTC

J: TRBJ2-1
length: 15
V: TRBV2
size: -
D: TRBD1
CDR3: CASSDRGRVYNEQFF
DNA: TGTGCCAGCAGTGACAGGGGGCGCGTCTACAATGAGCAGTTCTTC

J: TRBJ1-6
length: 16
V: TRBV10-3
size: -
D: -
CDR3: CAISENRVIGNSPLHF
DNA: TGTGCCATCAGTGAGAACAGGGTAATCGGGAATTCACCCCTCCACTTT

J: TRBJ1-5
length: 17
V: TRBV4-1
size: -
D: -
CDR3: CASSHSRSRGPNQPQHF
DNA: TGCGCCAGCAGCCACAGCCGGTCTAGGGGCCCCAATCAGCCCCAGCATTTT

J: TRBJ1-2
length: 15
V: TRBV19
size: -
D: TRBD1
CDR3: CASSSPGTATYGYTF
DNA: TGTGCCAGTAGTTCCCCCGGGACAGCTACTTATGGCTACACCTTC

J: TRBJ1-5
length: 15
V: TRBV18
size: few
D: TRBD1
CDR3: CASSTGGTGNQPQHF
DNA: TGTGCCAGCAGCACAGGGGGCACGGGCAATCAGCCCCAGCATTTT

J: TRBJ1-4
length: 15
V: TRBV2
size: -
D: TRBD1
CDR3: CASRADRVLNEKLFF
DNA: TGTGCCAGCAGGGCCGACAGGGTTCTTAATGAAAAACTGTTTTTT

J: TRBJ1-6
length: 14
V: TRBV28
size: -
D: -
CDR3: CASSEGGFYSPLHF
DNA: TGTGCCAGCAGTGAGGGGGGGTTCTATTCACCCCTCCACTTT

J: TRBJ2-7
length: 12
V: TRBV10-2
size: -
D: TRBD1
CDR3: CASKPGGLEQYF
DNA: TGCGCCAGCAAACCAGGGGGCCTCGAGCAGTACTTC

J: TRBJ1-3
length: 15
V: TRBV6-5
size: once
D: -
CDR3: CASSYSSNSGNTIYF
DNA: TGTGCCAGCAGTTATAGCTCCAACTCTGGAAACACCATATATTTT

J: TRBJ2-5
length: 15
V: TRBV9
size: -
D: -
CDR3: CASSVGREYQETQYF
DNA: TGTGCCAGCAGCGTAGGACGGGAGTACCAAGAGACCCAGTACTTC

J: TRBJ2-1
length: 16
V: TRBV5-1
size: -
D: TRBD1
CDR3: CASSLRQGAAYNEQFF
DNA: TGCGCCAGCAGCCTCCGACAGGGTGCGGCTTACAATGAGCAGTTCTTC

J: TRBJ1-1
length: 14
V: TRBV25-1
size: -
D: TRBD1
CDR3: CASSVPGQGNEAFF
DNA: TGTGCCAGCAGTGTTCCGGGACAGGGTAACGAAGCTTTCTTT

J: TRBJ2-2
length: 17
V: TRBV5-1
size: -
D: TRBD2
CDR3: CASSLEPSGTNTGELFF
DNA: TGCGCCAGCAGCTTGGAACCTAGCGGAACGAACACCGGGGAGCTGTTTTTT

J: TRBJ1-4
length: 14
V: TRBV28
size: -
D: TRBD1
CDR3: CASKQGIGIEKLFF
DNA: TGTGCCAGCAAACAGGGGATAGGTATTGAAAAACTGTTTTTT

J: TRBJ1-1
length: 16
V: TRBV4-3
size: -
D: -
CDR3: CASSQDWVGGNTEAFF
DNA: TGCGCCAGCAGCCAAGATTGGGTCGGCGGGAACACTGAAGCTTTCTTT

J: TRBJ2-1
length: 15
V: TRBV5-1
size: -
D: -
CDR3: CASSPGLAVYNEQFF
DNA: TGCGCCAGCAGCCCGGGACTGGCTGTTTACAATGAGCAGTTCTTC

J: TRBJ1-2
length: 11
V: TRBV6-5
size: -
D: -
CDR3: CASRYDSGYTF
DNA: TGTGCCAGCAGGTACGACAGTGGCTACACCTTC

J: TRBJ1-1
length: 14
V: TRBV9
size: -
D: TRBD1
CDR3: CASSPLLGQGEAFF
DNA: TGTGCCAGCAGCCCCCTCCTGGGACAGGGGGAAGCTTTCTTT

J: TRBJ1-4
length: 17
V: TRBV5-1
size: -
D: -
CDR3: CASSLFGGTATNEKLFF
DNA: TGCGCCAGCAGCTTGTTCGGGGGAACGGCAACTAATGAAAAACTGTTTTTT

J: TRBJ2-1
length: 12
V: TRBV7-9
size: -
D: -
CDR3: CASSSRYNEQFF
DNA: TGTGCCAGCAGCTCGCGATACAATGAGCAGTTCTTC

J: TRBJ2-3
length: 17
V: TRBV5-1
size: -
D: -
CDR3: CASSLVASPGGTDTQYF
DNA: TGCGCCAGCAGCTTGGTTGCGTCACCCGGGGGCACAGATACGCAGTATTTT

J: TRBJ2-1
length: 16
V: TRBV5-1
size: once
D: -
CDR3: CASSLWGPSSYNEQFF
DNA: TGCGCCAGCAGCTTGTGGGGGCCTAGCTCCTACAATGAGCAGTTCTTC

J: TRBJ2-7
length: 14
V: TRBV5-6
size: -
D: TRBD2
CDR3: CASSLASGGFEQYF
DNA: TGTGCCAGCAGCTTGGCTAGCGGGGGGTTCGAGCAGTACTTC

J: TRBJ2-1
length: 9
V: TRBV7-2
size: -
D: -
CDR3: CASSSGQFF
DNA: TGTGCCAGCAGCTCCGGGCAGTTCTTC

J: TRBJ1-6
length: 15
V: TRBV9
size: -
D: TRBD1
CDR3: CASSTNRDSNSPLHF
DNA: TGTGCCAGCAGCACGAACCGGGACAGTAATTCACCCCTCCACTTT

J: TRBJ2-5
length: 14
V: TRBV14
size: -
D: -
CDR3: CASSQGSRGETQYF
DNA: TGTGCCAGCAGCCAAGGGTCCAGGGGTGAGACCCAGTACTTC

J: TRBJ1-1
length: 12
V: TRBV7-9
size: -
D: -
CDR3: CASSGANTEAFF
DNA: TGTGCCAGCAGTGGAGCGAACACTGAAGCTTTCTTT

J: TRBJ1-2
length: 17
V: TRBV7-6
size: -
D: TRBD1
CDR3: CASSSRVGTGIGYGYTF
DNA: TGTGCCAGCAGCTCTCGGGTGGGGACAGGGATAGGTTATGGCTACACCTTC